This T cell receptor beta chain was observed in a study of control samples from healthy donors and cancer patients. Assay: immunoSEQ multiplex PCR; the TCRdb copy retains only in-frame clones and omits some. The sample has fewer than 500,000 clones; over 75% are singletons. Specimen: PBMCs. The sequence came from a man between 40 and 49 years old with head and neck cancer.

The CDR3 region has the DNA TGCGCCAGCAGCGATGGAGGGTCCCTGACCAATCAGCCCCAGCATTTT. Translated, it gives CASSDGGSLTNQPQHF. The gene calls are TRBV5-1 and TRBJ1-5; D is unclear. V was trimmed by 4 bases and J by 3 bases, leaving 17 bases between them. The length of the CDR3 is 16 residues. Germline loops: CDR1 SGHRS, CDR2 YFSETQ.